A selection of T cell receptor beta chains follows, all from one sample in a study of cytomegalovirus exposure and HLA in healthy donors. Produced via immunoSEQ multiplex PCR; TCRdb's table is partial and in-frame only. Of roughly 110,000 clones in the sample, around 75% are singletons; the top ten hold around 3%. The sample was PBMCs. These receptor sequences come from a male donor in good health and CMV-seropositive. The CDR3 runs from the conserved cysteine through the conserved F or W. A D gene is named only where the DNA matches it firmly. Clone size appears in some rows only: once, few, many, or a class for an expanded clone.

clone_size	v_call	j_call	d_call	cdr3_aa	cdr3_nt
few	TRBV28	TRBJ2-7	.	CASSTGESYEQYF	TGTGCCAGCAGCACGGGGGAATCCTACGAGCAGTACTTC
.	TRBV28	TRBJ1-1	TRBD1	CASSPDRGAGGTEAFF	TGTGCCAGCAGCCCGGACAGGGGAGCAGGGGGCACTGAAGCTTTCTTT
.	TRBV10-1	TRBJ2-7	TRBD1	CASSESRQGPREQYF	TGCGCCAGCAGTGAGTCAAGACAGGGGCCAAGGGAGCAGTACTTC
.	TRBV5-1	TRBJ2-7	.	CASSLVGSGSYEQYF	TGCGCCAGCAGCTTGGTTGGTAGCGGTTCCTACGAGCAGTACTTC
.	TRBV5-1	TRBJ1-5	.	CASSLASGMYSNQPQHF	TGCGCCAGCAGCTTGGCCTCGGGAATGTATAGCAATCAGCCCCAGCATTTT
.	TRBV5-1	TRBJ1-1	.	CASVGGAVGNTEAFF	TGCGCCAGCGTCGGAGGGGCCGTCGGGAACACTGAAGCTTTCTTT
.	TRBV5-1	TRBJ2-5	TRBD1	CASSLGTGGGETQYF	TGCGCCAGCAGCTTGGGGACAGGGGGTGGAGAGACCCAGTACTTC
.	TRBV10-3	TRBJ2-3	TRBD2	CAISEPDLADVSTDTQYF	TGTGCCATCAGTGAGCCAGACCTAGCGGACGTCAGCACAGATACGCAGTATTTT
.	TRBV4-2	TRBJ1-6	.	CASSQEIGGGSSPLNF	TGTGCCAGCAGCCAAGAGATTGGGGGGGGGTCTTCACCCCTCAACTTT
.	TRBV5-5	TRBJ1-5	TRBD1	CASSQTGVEGWPQHF	TGTGCCAGCAGCCAGACAGGGGTGGAGGGTTGGCCCCAGCATTTT
.	TRBV2	TRBJ2-2	.	CASSPRARTNTGELFF	TGTGCCAGCAGCCCGAGGGCACGGACCAACACCGGGGAGCTGTTTTTT
.	TRBV2	TRBJ1-1	.	CASSRDKNTEAFF	TGTGCCAGCAGCCGGGACAAGAACACTGAAGCTTTCTTT
few	TRBV9	TRBJ1-1	.	CASSVGGLANTEAFF	TGTGCCAGCAGCGTAGGAGGACTCGCGAACACTGAAGCTTTCTTT
few	TRBV19	TRBJ2-7	.	CASIPSASSYEQYF	TGTGCCAGTATCCCCAGCGCCAGCTCCTACGAGCAGTACTTC
.	TRBV6-5	TRBJ1-1	.	CASRSSVRGTEAFF	TGTGCCAGCAGATCATCGGTTCGCGGCACTGAAGCTTTCTTT
.	TRBV7-9	TRBJ1-5	TRBD1	CASSLPKSRDRANQPQHF	TGTGCCAGCAGTTTACCGAAGTCCCGGGACAGGGCGAATCAGCCCCAGCATTTT
.	TRBV6-4	TRBJ1-5	.	CASSDSYPEGNQPQHF	TGTGCCAGCAGTGACTCGTATCCCGAGGGCAATCAGCCCCAGCATTTT
.	TRBV5-4	TRBJ1-6	.	CASSLSRSGNSPLHF	TGTGCCAGCAGCTTGTCCAGATCCGGGAATTCACCCCTCCACTTT
few	TRBV9	TRBJ1-1	TRBD1	CASSAYRGMNTEAFF	TGTGCCAGCAGCGCCTACAGGGGTATGAACACTGAAGCTTTCTTT
.	TRBV6-1	TRBJ1-1	.	CASRFSLSVNTEAFF	TGTGCCAGCAGATTCTCACTGTCCGTCAACACTGAAGCTTTCTTT
.	TRBV5-8	TRBJ1-2	TRBD1	CASSPGQVNYGYTF	TGTGCCAGCAGCCCCGGACAGGTGAACTATGGCTACACCTTC
.	TRBV6-5	TRBJ2-1	TRBD1	CASSYSRGRSNEQFF	TGTGCCAGCAGTTACTCAAGGGGGCGATCCAATGAGCAGTTCTTC
.	TRBV19	TRBJ2-1	TRBD2	CASSPGGDNEQFF	TGTGCCAGTAGCCCGGGGGGGGACAATGAGCAGTTCTTC
.	TRBV28	TRBJ2-7	TRBD1	CASSTPGQGSGKQYF	TGTGCCAGCAGTACCCCGGGACAGGGATCAGGCAAGCAGTACTTC
.	TRBV27	TRBJ1-2	.	CASKTGYGYGYTF	TGTGCCAGCAAAACCGGGTATGGCTATGGCTACACCTTC
medium-sized	TRBV4-3	TRBJ2-7	.	CASSQSFRDTASYEQYF	TGCGCCAGCAGCCAAAGCTTCCGGGACACCGCCTCCTACGAGCAGTACTTC
.	TRBV4-1	TRBJ2-4	TRBD1	CASSLVDRAKNIQYF	TGCGCCAGCAGCCTTGTGGACAGGGCCAAAAACATTCAGTACTTC